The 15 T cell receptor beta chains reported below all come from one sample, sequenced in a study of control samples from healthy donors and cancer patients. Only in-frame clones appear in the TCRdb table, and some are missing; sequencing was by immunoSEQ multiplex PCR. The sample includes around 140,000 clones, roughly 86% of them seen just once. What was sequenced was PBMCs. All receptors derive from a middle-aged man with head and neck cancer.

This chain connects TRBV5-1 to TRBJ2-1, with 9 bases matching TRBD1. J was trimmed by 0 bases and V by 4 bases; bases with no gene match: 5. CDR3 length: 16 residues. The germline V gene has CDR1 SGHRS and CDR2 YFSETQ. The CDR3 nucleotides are TGCGCCAGCAGCAGGGGACAGGGAGTCTCCTACAATGAGCAGTTCTTC. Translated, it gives CASSRGQGVSYNEQFF.

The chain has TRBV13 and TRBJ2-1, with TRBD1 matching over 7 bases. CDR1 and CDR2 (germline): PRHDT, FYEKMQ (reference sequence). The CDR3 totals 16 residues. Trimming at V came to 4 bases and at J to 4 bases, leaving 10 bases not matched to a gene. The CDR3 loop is CASSSLLDRNYNEQFF. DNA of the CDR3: TGTGCCAGCAGCTCCCTTCTGGACAGGAATTACAATGAGCAGTTCTTC.

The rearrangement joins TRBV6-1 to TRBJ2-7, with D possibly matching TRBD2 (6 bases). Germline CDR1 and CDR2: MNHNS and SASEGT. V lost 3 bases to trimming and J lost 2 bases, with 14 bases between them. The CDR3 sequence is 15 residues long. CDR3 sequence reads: CASSERIGGTYEQYF. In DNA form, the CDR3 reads TGTGCCAGCAGTGAGAGGATTGGGGGGACCTACGAGCAGTACTTC.

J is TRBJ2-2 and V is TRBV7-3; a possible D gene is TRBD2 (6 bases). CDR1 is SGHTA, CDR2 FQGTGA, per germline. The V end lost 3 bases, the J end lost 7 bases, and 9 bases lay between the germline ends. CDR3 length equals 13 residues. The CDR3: CASSFLEGGELFF. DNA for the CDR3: TGTGCCAGCAGCTTTCTGGAGGGCGGGGAGCTGTTTTTT.

The chain's CDR3 is CASSFNDYGSPLHF. The CDR3, as DNA: TGTGCCAGCAGCTTTAACGATTATGGCTCACCCCTCCACTTT. The chain recombines TRBV7-3 with TRBJ1-6; no reliable D call. Germline CDR1 SGHTA, CDR2 FQGTGA. V gave up 3 bases and J gave up 10 bases, with 13 bases separating them. The CDR3 loop spans 14 amino acids.

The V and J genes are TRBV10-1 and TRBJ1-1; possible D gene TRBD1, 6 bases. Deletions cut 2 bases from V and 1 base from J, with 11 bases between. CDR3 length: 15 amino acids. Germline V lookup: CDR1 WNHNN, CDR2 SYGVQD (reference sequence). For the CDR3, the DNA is TGCGCCAGCAGTGAGGCGGGGGCCGAGAACACTGAAGCTTTCTTT. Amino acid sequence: CASSEAGAENTEAFF.

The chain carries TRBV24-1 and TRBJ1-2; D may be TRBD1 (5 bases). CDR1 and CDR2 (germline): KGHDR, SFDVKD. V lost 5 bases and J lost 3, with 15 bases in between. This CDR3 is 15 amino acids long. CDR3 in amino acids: CATSATGGSYYGYTF. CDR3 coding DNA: TGTGCCACCAGTGCAACCGGGGGGTCCTACTATGGCTACACCTTC.

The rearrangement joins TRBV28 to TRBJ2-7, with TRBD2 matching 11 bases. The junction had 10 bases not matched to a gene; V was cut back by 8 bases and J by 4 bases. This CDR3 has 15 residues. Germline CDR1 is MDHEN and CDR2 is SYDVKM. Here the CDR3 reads CASETSGSPHYEQYF. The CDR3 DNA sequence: TGTGCCAGCGAAACTAGCGGGAGCCCCCATTACGAGCAGTACTTC.

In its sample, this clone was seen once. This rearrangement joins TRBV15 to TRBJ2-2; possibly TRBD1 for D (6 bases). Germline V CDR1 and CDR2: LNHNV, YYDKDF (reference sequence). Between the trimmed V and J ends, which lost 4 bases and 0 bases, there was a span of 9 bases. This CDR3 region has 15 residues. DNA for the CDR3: TGTGCCACCAGCAAAGGACAGACGAACACCGGGGAGCTGTTTTTT. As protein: CATSKGQTNTGELFF.

As DNA, the CDR3 is TGTGCCAGCAGTGATTGGGGGGGGACTAGCAATGAGCAGTTCTTC. It translates to CASSDWGGTSNEQFF. The chain employs TRBV6-1 and TRBJ2-1; 8 nucleotides line up with TRBD2. Germline-derived CDR1 and CDR2 are MNHNS and SASEGT. V trimming: 3 bases; J trimming: 6 bases; junction bases outside the gene matches: 7. The CDR3 extends over 15 amino acids.

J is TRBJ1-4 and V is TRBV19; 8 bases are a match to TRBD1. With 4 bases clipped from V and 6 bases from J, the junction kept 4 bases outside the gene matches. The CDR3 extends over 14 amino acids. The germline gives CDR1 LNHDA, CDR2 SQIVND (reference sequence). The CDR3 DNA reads TGTGCCAGTAGTACGTACAGGGGGGATGAAAAACTGTTTTTT. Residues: CASSTYRGDEKLFF.

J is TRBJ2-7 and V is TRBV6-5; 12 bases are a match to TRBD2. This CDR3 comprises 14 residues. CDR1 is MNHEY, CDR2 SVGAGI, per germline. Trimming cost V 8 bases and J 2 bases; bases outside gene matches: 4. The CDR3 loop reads CASGRTSGTYEQYF. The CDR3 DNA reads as TGTGCCAGCGGGCGGACTAGCGGGACCTACGAGCAGTACTTC.

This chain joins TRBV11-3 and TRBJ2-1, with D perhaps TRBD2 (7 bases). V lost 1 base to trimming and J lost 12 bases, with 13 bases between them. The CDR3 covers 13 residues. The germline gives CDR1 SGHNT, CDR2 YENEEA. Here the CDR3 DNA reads TGTGCCAGCAGCTTAGTGGAGGGGGGGCGGCAGTTCTTC. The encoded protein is CASSLVEGGRQFF.

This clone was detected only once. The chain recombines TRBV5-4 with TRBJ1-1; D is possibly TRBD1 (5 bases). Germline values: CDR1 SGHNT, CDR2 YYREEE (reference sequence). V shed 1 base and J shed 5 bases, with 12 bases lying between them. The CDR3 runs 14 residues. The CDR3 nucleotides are TGTGCCAGCAGCTTGTCATGGGGGGAGACTGAAGCTTTCTTT. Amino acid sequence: CASSLSWGETEAFF.

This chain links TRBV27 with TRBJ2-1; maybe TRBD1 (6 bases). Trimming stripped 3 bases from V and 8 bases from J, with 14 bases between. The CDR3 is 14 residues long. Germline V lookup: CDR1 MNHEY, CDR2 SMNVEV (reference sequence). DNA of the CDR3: TGTGCCAGCAGTTTCCTACAGGGTAGCGATGAGCAGTTCTTC. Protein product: CASSFLQGSDEQFF.